The T cell receptor (beta chain) under discussion was sequenced for a study of T cell repertoires and leukemia-associated antigens. On the study more broadly: Effective reads per sample ranged from roughly 3.3 to 5.0 million.

V was pared by 2 bases and J by 0 bases, with 4 bases of the junction left unmatched. Germline CDR1 is SGHRS and CDR2 is YFSETQ. CDR3 length equals 16 residues. On this clonotype itself: Its antigen is as yet unknown.

Points from the study as a whole: No direct test of specificity or function was done for expanded clones.

Via MiXCR, TCRdb re-called the 5' RACE reads, giving one row per CDR3 protein. The table records roughly 10,000 distinct CDR3 sequences, roughly 43% of them present only once. The sequence was obtained from a female donor in good health. Specimen: CD3+ T cells sorted from blood and cultured. The V gene is TRBV5-1, the J gene TRBJ2-3; TRBD2 agrees at 9 bases. The CDR3 reads CASSFSSGASTDTQYF. The CDR3 DNA follows: TGCGCCAGCAGCTTCTCTAGCGGGGCAAGCACAGATACGCAGTATTTT.